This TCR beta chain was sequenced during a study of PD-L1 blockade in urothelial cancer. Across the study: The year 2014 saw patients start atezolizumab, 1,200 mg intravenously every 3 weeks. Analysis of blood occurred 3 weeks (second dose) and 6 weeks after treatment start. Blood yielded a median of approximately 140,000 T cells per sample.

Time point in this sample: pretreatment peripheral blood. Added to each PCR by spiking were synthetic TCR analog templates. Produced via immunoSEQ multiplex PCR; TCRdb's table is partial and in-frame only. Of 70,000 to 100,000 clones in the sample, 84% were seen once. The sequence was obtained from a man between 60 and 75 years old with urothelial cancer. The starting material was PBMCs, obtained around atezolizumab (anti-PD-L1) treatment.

The DNA of the CDR3 is TGTGCCAGCAGCTCAGGACTAGCGGGAGCTTTAGTCCGCGAGCAGTACTTC. Its translation is CASSSGLAGALVREQYF. The chain links TRBV11-3 to TRBJ2-7; TRBD2 agrees at 13 bases. CDR3 size: 17 residues. The V gene end was trimmed by 4 bases and the J gene end by 6 bases; junction bases not matched to a gene: 12. CDR1 SGHNT and CDR2 YENEEA come from the germline V gene.